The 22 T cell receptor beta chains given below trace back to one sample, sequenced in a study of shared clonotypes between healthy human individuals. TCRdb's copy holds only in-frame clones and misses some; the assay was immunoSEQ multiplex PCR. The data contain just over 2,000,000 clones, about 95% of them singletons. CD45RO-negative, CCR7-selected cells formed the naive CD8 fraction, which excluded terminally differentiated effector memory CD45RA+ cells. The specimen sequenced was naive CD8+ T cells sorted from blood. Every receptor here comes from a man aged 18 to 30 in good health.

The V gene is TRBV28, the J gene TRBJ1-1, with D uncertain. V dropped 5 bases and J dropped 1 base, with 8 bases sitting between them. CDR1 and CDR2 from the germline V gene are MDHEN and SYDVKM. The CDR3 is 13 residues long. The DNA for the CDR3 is TGTGCCAGCAGTACTACAGAGAACACTGAAGCTTTCTTT. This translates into CASSTTENTEAFF.

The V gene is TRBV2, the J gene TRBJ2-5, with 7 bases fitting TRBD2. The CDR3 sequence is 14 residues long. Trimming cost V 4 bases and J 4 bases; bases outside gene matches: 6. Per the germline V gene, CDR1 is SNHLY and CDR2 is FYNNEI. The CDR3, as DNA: TGTGCCAGCAGTGTGACTAGCCTTATAGAGACCCAGTACTTC. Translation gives CASSVTSLIETQYF.

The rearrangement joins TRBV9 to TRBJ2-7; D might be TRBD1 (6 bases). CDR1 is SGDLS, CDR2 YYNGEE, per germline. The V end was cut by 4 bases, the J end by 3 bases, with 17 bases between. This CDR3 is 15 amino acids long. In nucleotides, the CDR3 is TGTGCCAGCAGCCCGACGCCGGGACAACTCTACGAGCAGTACTTC. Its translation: CASSPTPGQLYEQYF.

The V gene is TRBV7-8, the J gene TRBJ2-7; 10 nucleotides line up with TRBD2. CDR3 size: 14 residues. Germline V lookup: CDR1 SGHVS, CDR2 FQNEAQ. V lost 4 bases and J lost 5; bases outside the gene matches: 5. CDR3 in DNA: TGTGCCAGCAGCTACAGCGGGAGGGTAAACGAGCAGTACTTC. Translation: CASSYSGRVNEQYF.

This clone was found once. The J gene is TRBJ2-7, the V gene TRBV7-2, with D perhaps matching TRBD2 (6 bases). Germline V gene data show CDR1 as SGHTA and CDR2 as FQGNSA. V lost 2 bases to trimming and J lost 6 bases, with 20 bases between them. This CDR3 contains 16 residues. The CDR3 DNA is TGTGCCAGCAGCTTATTTGTTCGGACTATGTATTCCGAGCAGTACTTC. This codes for CASSLFVRTMYSEQYF.

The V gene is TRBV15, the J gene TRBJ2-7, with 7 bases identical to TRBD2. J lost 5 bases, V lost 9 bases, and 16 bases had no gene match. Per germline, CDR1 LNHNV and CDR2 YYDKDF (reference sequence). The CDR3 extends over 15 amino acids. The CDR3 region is CATNPLGAGVDEQYF. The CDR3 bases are TGTGCCACTAATCCTCTAGGGGCGGGGGTTGACGAGCAGTACTTC.

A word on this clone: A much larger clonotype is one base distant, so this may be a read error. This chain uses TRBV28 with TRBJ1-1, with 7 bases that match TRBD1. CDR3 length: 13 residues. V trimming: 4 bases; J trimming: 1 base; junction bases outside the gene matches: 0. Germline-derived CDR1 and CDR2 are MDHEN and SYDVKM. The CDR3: CASSSGGNTEAFF. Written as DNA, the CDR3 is TGTGCCAGCAGTTCAGGGGGGAACACTGAAGCTTTCTTT.

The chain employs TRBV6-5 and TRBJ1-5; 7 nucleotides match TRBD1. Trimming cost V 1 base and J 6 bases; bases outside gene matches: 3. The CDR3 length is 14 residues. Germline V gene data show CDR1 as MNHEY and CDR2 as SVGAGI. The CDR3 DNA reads TGTGCCAGCAGTTACTTGCCAGGGGGTCAGCCCCAGCATTTT. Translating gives CASSYLPGGQPQHF.

CDR3 nucleotides: TGTGCCAGCAGTACCGGACAGGTGAACACTGAAGCTTTCTTT. Its protein product is CASSTGQVNTEAFF. The chain is built from TRBV6-5 and TRBJ1-1; 7 bases fit TRBD1. The CDR3 has 14 residues. J was trimmed by 0 bases and V by 5 bases; bases with no gene match: 3. Per the germline V gene, CDR1 is MNHEY and CDR2 is SVGAGI.

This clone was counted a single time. The CDR3 DNA reads TGTGCCAGCAGCGCCGGCAGGACAGCTGGGGGGCACGAGCAGTACTTC. Its protein product is CASSAGRTAGGHEQYF. The chain is built from TRBV9 and TRBJ2-7; the D gene could be TRBD1 or TRBD2 (6 bases each). The germline gives CDR1 SGDLS, CDR2 YYNGEE. The CDR3 has 16 residues. Trimming removed 3 bases at V and 5 bases at J, with 21 bases between.

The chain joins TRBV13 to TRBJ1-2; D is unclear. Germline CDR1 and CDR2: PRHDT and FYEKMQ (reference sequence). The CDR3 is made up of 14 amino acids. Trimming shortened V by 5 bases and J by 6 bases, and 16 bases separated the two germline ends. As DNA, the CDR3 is TGTGCCAGCAGCCCAGTCGGAGATTGGGATGGCTACACCTTC. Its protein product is CASSPVGDWDGYTF.

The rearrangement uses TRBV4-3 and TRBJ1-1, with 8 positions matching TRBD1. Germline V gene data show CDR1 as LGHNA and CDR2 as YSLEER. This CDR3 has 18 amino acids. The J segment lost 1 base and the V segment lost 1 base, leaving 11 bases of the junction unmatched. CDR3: CASSQATGQGEGNTEAFF. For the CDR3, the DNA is TGCGCCAGCAGCCAAGCAACCGGACAGGGTGAGGGGAACACTGAAGCTTTCTTT.

CDR3 nucleotide sequence: TGTGCCAGCAGTTTTTGGACAGGGTACGAGCAGTACTTC. It codes for CASSFWTGYEQYF. V gene TRBV7-2 combines with J gene TRBJ2-7; 8 positions match TRBD1. The J segment lost 4 bases and the V segment lost 6 bases, leaving 5 bases of the junction unmatched. The CDR3 sequence is 13 residues long. CDR1 SGHTA and CDR2 FQGNSA come from the germline V gene.

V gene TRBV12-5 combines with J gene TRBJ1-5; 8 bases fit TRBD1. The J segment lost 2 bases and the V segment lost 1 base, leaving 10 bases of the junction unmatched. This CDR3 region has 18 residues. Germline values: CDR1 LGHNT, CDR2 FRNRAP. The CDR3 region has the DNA TGTGCTAGTGGTTTGGAATACAGGACAGGGTTAGGCAATCAGCCCCAGCATTTT. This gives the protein CASGLEYRTGLGNQPQHF. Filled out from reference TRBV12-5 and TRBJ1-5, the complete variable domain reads DARVTQTPRHKVTEMGQEVTMRCQPILGHNTVFWYRQTMMQGLELLAYFRNRAPLDDSGMPKDRFSAEMPDATLATLKIQPSEPRDSAVYFCASGLEYRTGLGNQPQHFGDGTRLSIL.

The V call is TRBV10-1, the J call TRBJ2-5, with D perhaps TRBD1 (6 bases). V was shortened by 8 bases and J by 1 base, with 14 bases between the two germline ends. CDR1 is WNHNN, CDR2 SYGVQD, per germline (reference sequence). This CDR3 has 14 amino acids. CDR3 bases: TGCGCCAGCGCCCCGGACAGACCCCAAGAGACCCAGTACTTC. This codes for CASAPDRPQETQYF.

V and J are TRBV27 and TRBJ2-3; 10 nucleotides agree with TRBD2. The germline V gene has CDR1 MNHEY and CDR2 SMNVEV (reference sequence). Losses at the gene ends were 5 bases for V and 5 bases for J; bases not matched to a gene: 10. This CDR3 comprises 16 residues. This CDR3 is CASSPTLAGARDTQYF. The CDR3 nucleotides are TGTGCCAGCAGTCCTACTCTAGCGGGGGCGCGAGATACGCAGTATTTT.

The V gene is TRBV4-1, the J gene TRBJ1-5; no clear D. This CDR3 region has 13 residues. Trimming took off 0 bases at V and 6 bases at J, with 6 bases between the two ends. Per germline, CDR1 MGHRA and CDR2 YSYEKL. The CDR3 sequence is CASSQDNGQPQHF. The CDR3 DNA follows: TGCGCCAGCAGCCAAGACAACGGTCAGCCCCAGCATTTT.

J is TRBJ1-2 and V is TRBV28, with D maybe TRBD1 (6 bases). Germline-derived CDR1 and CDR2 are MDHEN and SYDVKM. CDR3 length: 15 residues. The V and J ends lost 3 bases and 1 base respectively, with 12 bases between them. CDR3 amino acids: CASSFRGPFNYGYTF. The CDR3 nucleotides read TGTGCCAGCAGTTTCAGGGGCCCCTTTAACTATGGCTACACCTTC.

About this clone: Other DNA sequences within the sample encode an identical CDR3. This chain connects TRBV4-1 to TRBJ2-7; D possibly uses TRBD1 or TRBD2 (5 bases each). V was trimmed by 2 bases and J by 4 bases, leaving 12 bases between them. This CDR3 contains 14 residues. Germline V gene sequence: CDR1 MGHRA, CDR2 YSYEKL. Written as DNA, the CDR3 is TGCGCCAGCAGCCAAAGGGACCTCAGTTACGAGCAGTACTTC. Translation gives CASSQRDLSYEQYF.

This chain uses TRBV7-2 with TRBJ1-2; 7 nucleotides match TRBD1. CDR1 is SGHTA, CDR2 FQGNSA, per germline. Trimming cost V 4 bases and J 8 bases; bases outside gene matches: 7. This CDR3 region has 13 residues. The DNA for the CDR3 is TGTGCCAGCAGCTACTGGGACAGCGGGGGCTACACCTTC. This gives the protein CASSYWDSGGYTF.

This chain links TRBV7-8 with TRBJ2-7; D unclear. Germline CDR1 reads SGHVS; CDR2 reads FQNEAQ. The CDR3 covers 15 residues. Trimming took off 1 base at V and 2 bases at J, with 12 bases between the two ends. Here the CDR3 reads CASSLVSDGTYEQYF. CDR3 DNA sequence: TGTGCCAGCAGCTTAGTCTCAGATGGGACCTACGAGCAGTACTTC.

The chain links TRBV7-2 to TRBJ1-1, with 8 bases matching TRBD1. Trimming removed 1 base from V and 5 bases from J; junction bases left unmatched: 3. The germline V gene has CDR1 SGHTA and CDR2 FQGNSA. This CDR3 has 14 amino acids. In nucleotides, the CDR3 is TGTGCCAGCAGCTTAGAACAGGGGGGTACTGAAGCTTTCTTT. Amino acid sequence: CASSLEQGGTEAFF.